This T cell receptor beta chain was observed in a study of cytomegalovirus exposure and HLA in healthy donors. Study-level results: The study designated 160 or so TCR beta chains cytomegalovirus-associated. Several of the most significant clusters appeared linked to common viral pathogens, based on a later analysis. Cytomegalovirus status, reportedly, was diagnosed with high specificity and sensitivity by the classifier.

The CDR3 has 13 residues. Trimming shortened V by 0 bases and J by 4 bases, and 7 bases separated the two germline ends. The germline CDR1 and CDR2 sequences are GTSNPN and SVGIG (reference sequence). Regarding this clone: Antigen: not known.

While unrecorded immune exposures were likely, the donors were nominally healthy when sampled. The primer mix had 60 Vbeta and 13 Jbeta primers. Sequenced by immunoSEQ multiplex PCR; TCRdb stores in-frame clones only, minus some. The sample spans over 100,000 clones; the ten largest clones claim approximately 3.7%. The receptor comes from a man younger than 40 in good health and CMV-seronegative. What was sequenced was PBMCs. This chain uses TRBV30 with TRBJ1-5, with D uncertain. The CDR3 coding sequence is TGTGCCTGGAGTGTGAGAGAGAATCAGCCCCAGCATTTT. Its protein is CAWSVRENQPQHF.